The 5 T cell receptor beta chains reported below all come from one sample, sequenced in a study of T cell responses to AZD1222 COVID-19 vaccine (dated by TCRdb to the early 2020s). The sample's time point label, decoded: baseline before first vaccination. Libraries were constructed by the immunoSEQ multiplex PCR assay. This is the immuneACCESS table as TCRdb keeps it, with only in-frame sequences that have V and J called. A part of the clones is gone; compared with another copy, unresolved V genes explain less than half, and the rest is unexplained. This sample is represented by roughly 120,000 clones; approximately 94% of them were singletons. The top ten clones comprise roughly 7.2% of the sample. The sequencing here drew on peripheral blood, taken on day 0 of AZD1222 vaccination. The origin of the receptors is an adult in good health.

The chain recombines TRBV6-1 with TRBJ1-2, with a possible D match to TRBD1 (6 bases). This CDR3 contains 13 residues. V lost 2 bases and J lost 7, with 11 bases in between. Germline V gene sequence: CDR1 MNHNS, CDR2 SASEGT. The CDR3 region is CASSETGLSGYTF. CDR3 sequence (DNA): TGTGCCAGCAGTGAAACAGGGCTGAGTGGCTACACCTTC.

The CDR3 region is CATSRPRGTEAFF. In DNA form, the CDR3 reads TGTGCCACCAGCAGGCCTAGAGGGACTGAAGCTTTCTTT. The chain uses TRBV15 and TRBJ1-1; no clear D. CDR3 length equals 13 residues. V shed 3 bases and J shed 5 bases, with 10 bases lying between them. The germline CDR1 and CDR2 sequences are LNHNV and YYDKDF (reference sequence).

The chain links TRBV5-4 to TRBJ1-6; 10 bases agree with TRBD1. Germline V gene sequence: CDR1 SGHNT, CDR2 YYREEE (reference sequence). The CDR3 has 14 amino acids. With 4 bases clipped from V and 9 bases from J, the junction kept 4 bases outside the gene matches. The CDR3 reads CASSAGQGTSPLHF. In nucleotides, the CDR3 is TGTGCCAGCAGCGCGGGACAGGGGACTTCACCCCTCCACTTT.

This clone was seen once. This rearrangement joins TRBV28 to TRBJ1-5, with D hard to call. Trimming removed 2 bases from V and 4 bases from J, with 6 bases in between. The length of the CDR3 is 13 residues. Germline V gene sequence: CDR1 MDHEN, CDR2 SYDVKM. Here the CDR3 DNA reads TGTGCCAGCAGTTTACAAGGGAATCAGCCCCAGCATTTT. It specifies CASSLQGNQPQHF.

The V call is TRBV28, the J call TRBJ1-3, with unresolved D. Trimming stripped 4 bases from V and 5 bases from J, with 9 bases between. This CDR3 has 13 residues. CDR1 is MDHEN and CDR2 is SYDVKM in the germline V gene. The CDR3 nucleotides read TGTGCCAGCAGTTCCGCGAGTCGAAACACCATATATTTT. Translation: CASSSASRNTIYF.